This T cell receptor (beta chain) came from a study of blood T cell repertoires in COVID-19. Background on the study: The United States, Italy and Spain supplied acute and convalescent COVID-19 samples. T cells, B-cell-depleted T cells, or PBMCs supplied cDNA or gDNA.

Repertoires were generated with immunoSEQ multiplex PCR, while TCRdb's copy carries only in-frame clones and drops some. Of about 290,000 clones in the sample, 80% to 90% were seen once. This CDR3 comprises 15 residues. V lost 3 bases to trimming and J lost 3 bases, with 12 bases between them. Germline V gene sequence: CDR1 MNHEY, CDR2 SMNVEV (reference sequence). Sequenced sample: peripheral blood. The chain has TRBV27 and TRBJ1-3, with D unclear. The origin of this receptor is a woman aged 25 to 39 with active or convalescent COVID-19. The CDR3 region is CASSFRVGFGNTIYF. Written as DNA, the CDR3 is TGTGCCAGCAGTTTCCGGGTTGGGTTTGGAAACACCATATATTTT.